This record covers a single T cell receptor (beta chain). Its antigen remains unknown. The data belong to a study of T cell repertoires in cytomegalovirus infection. Study summary: Shared public TCR beta signatures pointed to both CMV infection and a matching HLA type.

TCRdb passed the reads through MiXCR, listing each CDR3 protein once. The sample has 40,000 to 55,000 distinct CDR3 sequences; about a fifth are singletons. Trimming removed 3 bases from V and 4 bases from J; junction bases left unmatched: 7. The CDR3 has 15 amino acids. Germline V lookup: CDR1 SGHAT, CDR2 FQDESV (reference sequence). Whole-study findings and limits: There were carriers of CMV plus the relevant HLA, and cumulative public TCR beta family frequency identified them. Clonotypes of TCR beta that were HLA-C-restricted and CMV-specific dominated the ex vivo response.

The sequencing used CD8+ T cells from cultured PBMCs, collected from culture after CMV antigen stimulation. The TCR was taken from a human donor in good health (CMV status not recorded). Some clones in this sample may be carry-over from other donors' samples. The rearrangement uses TRBV11-1 and TRBJ1-1; TRBD1 matches at 8 bases. The CDR3 DNA sequence: TGTGCCAGCAGCTTCCCGCGGACAGGGAGCACTGAAGCTTTCTTT. Translated: CASSFPRTGSTEAFF.